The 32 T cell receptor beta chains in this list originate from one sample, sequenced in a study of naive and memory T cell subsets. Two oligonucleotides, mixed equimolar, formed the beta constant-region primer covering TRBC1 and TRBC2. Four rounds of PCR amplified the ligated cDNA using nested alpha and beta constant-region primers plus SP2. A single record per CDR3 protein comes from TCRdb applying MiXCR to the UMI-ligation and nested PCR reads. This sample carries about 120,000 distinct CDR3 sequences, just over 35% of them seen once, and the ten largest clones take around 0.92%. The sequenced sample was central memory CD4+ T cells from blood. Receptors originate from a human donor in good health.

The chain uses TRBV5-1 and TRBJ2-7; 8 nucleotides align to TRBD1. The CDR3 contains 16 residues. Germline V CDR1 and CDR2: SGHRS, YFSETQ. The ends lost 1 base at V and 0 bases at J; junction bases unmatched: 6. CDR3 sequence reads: CASSLSSGTGSYEQYF. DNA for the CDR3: TGCGCCAGCAGCTTGTCCTCTGGGACAGGCTCCTACGAGCAGTACTTC.

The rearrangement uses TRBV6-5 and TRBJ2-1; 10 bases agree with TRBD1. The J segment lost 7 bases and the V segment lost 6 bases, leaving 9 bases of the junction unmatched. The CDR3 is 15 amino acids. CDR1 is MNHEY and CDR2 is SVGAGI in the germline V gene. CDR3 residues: CASRDRGYPGNEQFF. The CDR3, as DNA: TGTGCCAGCAGGGACAGGGGGTACCCCGGGAATGAGCAGTTCTTC.

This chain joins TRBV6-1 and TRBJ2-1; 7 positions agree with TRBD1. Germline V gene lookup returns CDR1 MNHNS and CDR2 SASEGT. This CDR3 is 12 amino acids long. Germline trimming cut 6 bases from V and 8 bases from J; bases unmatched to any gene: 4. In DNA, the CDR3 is TGTGCCAGCAGGAACAGGGGCTATGAGCAGTTCTTC. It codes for CASRNRGYEQFF.

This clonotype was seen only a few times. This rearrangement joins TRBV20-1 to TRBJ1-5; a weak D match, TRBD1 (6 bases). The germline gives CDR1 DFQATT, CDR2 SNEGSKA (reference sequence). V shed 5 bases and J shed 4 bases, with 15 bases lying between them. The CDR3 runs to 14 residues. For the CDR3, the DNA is TGCAGTGCTTCAACCGGGACACCGAATCAGCCCCAGCATTTT. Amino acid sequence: CSASTGTPNQPQHF.

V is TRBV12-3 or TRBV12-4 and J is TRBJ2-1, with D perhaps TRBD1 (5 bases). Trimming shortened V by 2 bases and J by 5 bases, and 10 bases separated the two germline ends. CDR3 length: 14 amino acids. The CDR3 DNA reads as TGTGCCAGCAGTTTACAGGGTCCGGACAATGAGCAGTTCTTC. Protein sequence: CASSLQGPDNEQFF.

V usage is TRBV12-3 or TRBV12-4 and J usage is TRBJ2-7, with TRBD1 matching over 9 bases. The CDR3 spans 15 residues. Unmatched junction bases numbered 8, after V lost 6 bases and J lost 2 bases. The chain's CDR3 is CASSSGTGMTYEQYF. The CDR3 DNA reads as TGTGCCAGCAGCTCCGGGACAGGGATGACCTACGAGCAGTACTTC.

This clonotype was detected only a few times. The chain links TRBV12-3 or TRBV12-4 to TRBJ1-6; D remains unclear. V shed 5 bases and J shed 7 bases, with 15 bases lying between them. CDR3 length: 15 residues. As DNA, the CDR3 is TGTGCCAGCAGTCCTGCGGGCAGGCCCAATTCACCCCTCCACTTT. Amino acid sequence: CASSPAGRPNSPLHF.

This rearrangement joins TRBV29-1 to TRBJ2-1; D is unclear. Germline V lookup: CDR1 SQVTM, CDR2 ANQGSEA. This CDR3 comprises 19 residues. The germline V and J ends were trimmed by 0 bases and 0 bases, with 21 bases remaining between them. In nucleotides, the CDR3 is TGCAGCGTTGAAGATCGGAGAGCCGATAGACTTAGCTCCTACAATGAGCAGTTCTTC. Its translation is CSVEDRRADRLSSYNEQFF.

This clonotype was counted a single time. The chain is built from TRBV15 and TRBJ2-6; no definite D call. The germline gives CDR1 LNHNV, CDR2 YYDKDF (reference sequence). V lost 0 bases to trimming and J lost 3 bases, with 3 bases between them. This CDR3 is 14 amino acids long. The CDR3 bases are TGTGCCACCAGCAGAGATAATGGGGCCAACGTCCTGACTTTC. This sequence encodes CATSRDNGANVLTF.

The CDR3 DNA is TGTGCCAGCAGCGCGTATTCGACAGGGGAGGGCTACGAGCAGTACTTC. Translating it yields CASSAYSTGEGYEQYF. This sequence joins TRBV9 and TRBJ2-7; D may be TRBD1 (8 bases). V was pared by 3 bases and J by 3 bases, with 19 bases between. The CDR3 contains 16 residues. CDR1 is SGDLS, CDR2 YYNGEE, per germline.

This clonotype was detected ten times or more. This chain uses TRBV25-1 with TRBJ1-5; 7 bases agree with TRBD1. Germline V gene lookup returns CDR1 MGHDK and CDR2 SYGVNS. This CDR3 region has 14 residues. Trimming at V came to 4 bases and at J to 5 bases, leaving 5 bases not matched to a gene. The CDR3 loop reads CASSAPGGHQPQHF. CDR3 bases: TGTGCCAGCAGTGCCCCAGGGGGTCATCAGCCCCAGCATTTT.

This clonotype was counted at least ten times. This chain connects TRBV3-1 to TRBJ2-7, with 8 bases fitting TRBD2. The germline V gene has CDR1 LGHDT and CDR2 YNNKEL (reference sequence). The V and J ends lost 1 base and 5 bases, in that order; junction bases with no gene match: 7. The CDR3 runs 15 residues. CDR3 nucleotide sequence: TGTGCCAGCAGCCAAGGAATAGCGGGATCCCACGAGCAGTACTTC. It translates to CASSQGIAGSHEQYF.

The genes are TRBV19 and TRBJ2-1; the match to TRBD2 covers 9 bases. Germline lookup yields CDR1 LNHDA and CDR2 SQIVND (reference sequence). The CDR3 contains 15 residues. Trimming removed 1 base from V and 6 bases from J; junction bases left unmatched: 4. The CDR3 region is CASSIGGRAVNEQFF. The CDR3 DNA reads TGTGCCAGTAGTATAGGCGGGAGGGCCGTCAATGAGCAGTTCTTC.

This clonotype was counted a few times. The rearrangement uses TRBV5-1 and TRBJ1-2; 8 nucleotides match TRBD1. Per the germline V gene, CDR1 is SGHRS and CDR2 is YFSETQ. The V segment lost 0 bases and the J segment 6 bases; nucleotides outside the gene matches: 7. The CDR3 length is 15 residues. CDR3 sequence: CASSLVGQGADGYTF. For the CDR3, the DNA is TGCGCCAGCAGCTTGGTTGGGCAGGGGGCTGATGGCTACACCTTC.

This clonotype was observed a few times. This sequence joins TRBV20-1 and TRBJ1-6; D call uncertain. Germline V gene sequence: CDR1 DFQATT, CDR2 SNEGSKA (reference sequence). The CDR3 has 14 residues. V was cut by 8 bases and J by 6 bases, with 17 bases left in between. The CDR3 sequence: CSCSGGTLNSPLHF. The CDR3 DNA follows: TGCAGTTGTTCCGGTGGTACGCTTAATTCACCCCTCCACTTT.

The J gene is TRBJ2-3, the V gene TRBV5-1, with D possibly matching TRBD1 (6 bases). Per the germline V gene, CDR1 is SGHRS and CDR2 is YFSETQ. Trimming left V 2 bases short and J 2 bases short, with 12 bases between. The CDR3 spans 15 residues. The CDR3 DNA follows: TGCGCCAGCAGCTTTGGACAGATCTCCACAGATACGCAGTATTTT. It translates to CASSFGQISTDTQYF.

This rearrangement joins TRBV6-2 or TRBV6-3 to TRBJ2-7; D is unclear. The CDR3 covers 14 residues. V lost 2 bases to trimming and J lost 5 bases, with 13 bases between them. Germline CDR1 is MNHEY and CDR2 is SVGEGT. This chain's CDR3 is CASSYRHRRHEQYF. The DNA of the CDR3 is TGTGCCAGCAGTTACAGACACCGGCGACACGAGCAGTACTTC.

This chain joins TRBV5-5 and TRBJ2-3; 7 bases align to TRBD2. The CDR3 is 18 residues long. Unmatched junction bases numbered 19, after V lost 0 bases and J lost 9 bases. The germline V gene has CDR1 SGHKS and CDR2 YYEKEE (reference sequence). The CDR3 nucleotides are TGTGCCAGCAGCTTGGCCGAGGGTGGCGGGAGCTCCCCCGGGACGCAGTATTTT. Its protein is CASSLAEGGGSSPGTQYF. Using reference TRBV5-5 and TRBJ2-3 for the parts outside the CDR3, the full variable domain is DAGVTQSPTHLIKTRGQQVTLRCSPISGHKSVSWYQQVLGQGPQFIFQYYEKEERGRGNFPDRFSARQFPNYSSELNVNALLLGDSALYLCASSLAEGGGSSPGTQYFGPGTRLTVL.

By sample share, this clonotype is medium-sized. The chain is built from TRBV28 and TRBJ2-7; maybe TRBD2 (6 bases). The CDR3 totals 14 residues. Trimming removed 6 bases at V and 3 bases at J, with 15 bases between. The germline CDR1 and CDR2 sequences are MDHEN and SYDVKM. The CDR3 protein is CASRGRDFFYEQYF. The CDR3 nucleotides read TGTGCCAGCAGAGGACGGGACTTCTTCTACGAGCAGTACTTC.

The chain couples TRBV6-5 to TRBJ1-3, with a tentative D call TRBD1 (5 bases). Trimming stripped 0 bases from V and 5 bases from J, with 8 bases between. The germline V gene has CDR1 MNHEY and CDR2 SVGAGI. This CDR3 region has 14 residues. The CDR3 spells CASSYSRTRNTIYF. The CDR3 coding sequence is TGTGCCAGCAGTTACTCGCGGACAAGAAACACCATATATTTT.

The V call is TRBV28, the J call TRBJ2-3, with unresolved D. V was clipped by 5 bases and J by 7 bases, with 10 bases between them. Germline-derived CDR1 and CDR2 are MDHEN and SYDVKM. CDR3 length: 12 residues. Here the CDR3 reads CASSVGSNTQYF. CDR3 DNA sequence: TGTGCCAGCAGTGTCGGAAGCAATACGCAGTATTTT. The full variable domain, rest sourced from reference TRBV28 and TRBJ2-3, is DVKVTQSSRYLVKRTGEKVFLECVQDMDHENMFWYRQDPGLGLRLIYFSYDVKMKEKGDIPEGYSVSREKKERFSLILESASTNQTSMYLCASSVGSNTQYFGPGTRLTVL.

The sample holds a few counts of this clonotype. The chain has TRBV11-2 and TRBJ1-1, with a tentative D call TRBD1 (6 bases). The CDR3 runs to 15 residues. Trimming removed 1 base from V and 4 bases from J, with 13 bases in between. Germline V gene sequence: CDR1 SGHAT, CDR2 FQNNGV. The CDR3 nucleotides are TGTGCCAGCAGCTTAGTGCAGGGGTCTGGCACTGAAGCTTTCTTT. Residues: CASSLVQGSGTEAFF.

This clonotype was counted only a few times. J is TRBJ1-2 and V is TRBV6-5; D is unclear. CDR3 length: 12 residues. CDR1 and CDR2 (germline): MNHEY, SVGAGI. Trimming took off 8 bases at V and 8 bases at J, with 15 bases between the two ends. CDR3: CASGPRDGGYTF. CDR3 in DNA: TGTGCCAGCGGCCCTAGGGATGGCGGCTACACCTTC.

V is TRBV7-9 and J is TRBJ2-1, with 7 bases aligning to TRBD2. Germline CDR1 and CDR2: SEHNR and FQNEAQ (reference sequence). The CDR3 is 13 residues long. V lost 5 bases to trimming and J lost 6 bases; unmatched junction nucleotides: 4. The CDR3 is CASSEGRANEQFF. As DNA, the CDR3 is TGTGCCAGCAGCGAGGGGAGGGCCAATGAGCAGTTCTTC.

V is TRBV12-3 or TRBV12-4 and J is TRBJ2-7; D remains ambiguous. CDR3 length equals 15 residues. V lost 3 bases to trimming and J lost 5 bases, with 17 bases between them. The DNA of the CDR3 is TGTGCCAGCAGTTTTTCGGTTTGGGATGGCAACGAGCAGTACTTC. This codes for CASSFSVWDGNEQYF.

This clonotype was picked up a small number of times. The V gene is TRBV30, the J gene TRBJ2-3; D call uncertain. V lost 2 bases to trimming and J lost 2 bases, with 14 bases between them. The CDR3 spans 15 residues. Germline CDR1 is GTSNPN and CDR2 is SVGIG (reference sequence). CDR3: CAWSRAPGSTDTQYF. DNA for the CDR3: TGTGCCTGGAGTCGGGCGCCGGGCTCCACAGATACGCAGTATTTT.

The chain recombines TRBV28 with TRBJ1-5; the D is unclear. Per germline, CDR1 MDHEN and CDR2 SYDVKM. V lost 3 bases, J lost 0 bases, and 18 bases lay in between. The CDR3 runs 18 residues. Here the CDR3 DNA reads TGTGCCAGCAGTTTTTCATCCGGTTTGGGGTCTAGCAATCAGCCCCAGCATTTT. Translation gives CASSFSSGLGSSNQPQHF.

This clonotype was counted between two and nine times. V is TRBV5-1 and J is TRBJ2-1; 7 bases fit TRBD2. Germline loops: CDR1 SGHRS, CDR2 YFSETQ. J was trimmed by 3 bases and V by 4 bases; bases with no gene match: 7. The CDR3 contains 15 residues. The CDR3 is CASSITSVGYNEQFF. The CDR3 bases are TGCGCCAGCAGCATAACTAGCGTAGGCTACAATGAGCAGTTCTTC.

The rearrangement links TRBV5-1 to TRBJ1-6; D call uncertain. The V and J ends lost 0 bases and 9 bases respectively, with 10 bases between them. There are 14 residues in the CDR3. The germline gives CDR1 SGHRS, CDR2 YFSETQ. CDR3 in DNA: TGCGCCAGCAGCTTGGACTATCGGGGTTCACCCCTCCACTTT. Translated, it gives CASSLDYRGSPLHF.

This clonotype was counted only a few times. CDR3 in amino acids: CASSYSTGKREKLFF. Here the CDR3 DNA reads TGTGCCAGCAGTTACTCGACAGGGAAGCGTGAAAAACTGTTTTTT. V and J are TRBV6-6 and TRBJ1-4; 7 nucleotides agree with TRBD1. The CDR3 sequence is 15 residues long. CDR1 and CDR2 (germline): MNHNY, SVGAGI (reference sequence). The V segment lost 0 bases and the J segment 7 bases; nucleotides outside the gene matches: 5.

The chain's CDR3 is CASSFRGPLGNTEAFF. CDR3 coding DNA: TGTGCCAGCAGTTTCCGGGGACCGCTGGGGAACACTGAAGCTTTCTTT. The gene calls are TRBV12-3 or TRBV12-4 and TRBJ1-1; D might be TRBD1 (5 bases). CDR3 length: 16 residues. Trimming left V 3 bases short and J 1 base short, with 15 bases between.

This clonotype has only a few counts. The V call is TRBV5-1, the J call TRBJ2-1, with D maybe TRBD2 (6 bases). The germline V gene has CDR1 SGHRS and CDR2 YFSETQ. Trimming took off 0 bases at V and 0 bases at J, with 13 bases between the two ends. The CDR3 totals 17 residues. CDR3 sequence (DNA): TGCGCCAGCAGCTTGGAGGTGGGGGGAAGCTCCTACAATGAGCAGTTCTTC. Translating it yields CASSLEVGGSSYNEQFF.